Below are 16 T cell receptor beta chains sequenced from a single sample in a study of CD8 T cells in Susac syndrome. The authors reverse transcribed roughly 0.5 to 1 ug RNA with random hexamers. TCRdb re-called the immunoSEQ multiplex PCR reads through MiXCR, storing one row per CDR3 protein. This table holds about 440,000 distinct CDR3 sequences, approximately 85% found once. The sample consisted of CD8+ T cells from PBMCs. The receptor set was obtained from a human donor with multiple sclerosis.

This clonotype was recorded only once. The rearrangement links TRBV7-9 to TRBJ2-3, with D unresolved. Trimming pared 7 bases from V and 0 bases from J, leaving 14 bases between. Germline V gives CDR1 SEHNR, CDR2 FQNEAQ (reference sequence). The CDR3 consists of 15 residues. Written as DNA, the CDR3 is TGTGCCAGCACCTTGAAGGACCTTAGCACAGATACGCAGTATTTT. It translates to CASTLKDLSTDTQYF.

The J gene is TRBJ2-4, the V gene TRBV3-1; a possible D gene is TRBD2 (6 bases). The V gene lost 0 bases and the J gene lost 6 bases, with 9 bases spanning the gap. There are 14 residues in the CDR3. Germline CDR1 reads LGHDT; CDR2 reads YNNKEL (reference sequence). The CDR3 loop reads CASSQEWRANIQYF. In DNA, the CDR3 is TGTGCCAGCAGCCAAGAATGGAGGGCAAACATTCAGTACTTC.

The chain is built from TRBV7-9 and TRBJ2-3; D possibly uses TRBD1 or TRBD2 (5 bases each). Germline CDR1 SEHNR, CDR2 FQNEAQ (reference sequence). This CDR3 has 16 residues. V lost 4 bases and J lost 3, with 17 bases in between. CDR3 DNA sequence: TGTGCCAGCAGCTCCGCGGGCAGGGAGTTGACAGATACGCAGTATTTT. Residues: CASSSAGRELTDTQYF.

V gene TRBV6-5 combines with J gene TRBJ2-7, with D tentatively TRBD1 (5 bases). This CDR3 is built from 14 residues. Trimming cost V 6 bases and J 3 bases, with 15 bases left between them. The germline gives CDR1 MNHEY, CDR2 SVGAGI. The CDR3 DNA reads TGTGCCAGCAGCTACAGACCCCAGGGCTACGAGCAGTACTTC. It specifies CASSYRPQGYEQYF.

The chain joins TRBV7-9 to TRBJ1-1; D uncertain. The V end lost 8 bases, the J end lost 0 bases, and 10 bases lay between the germline ends. Germline V lookup: CDR1 SEHNR, CDR2 FQNEAQ (reference sequence). This CDR3 region has 13 residues. The CDR3 nucleotides are TGTGCCAGCCCCAATACCCTGAACACTGAAGCTTTCTTT. Translated, it gives CASPNTLNTEAFF.

The chain is built from TRBV3-1 and TRBJ1-1; possible D gene TRBD1, 6 bases. The V gene lost 7 bases and the J gene lost 11 bases, with 17 bases spanning the gap. Germline CDR1 reads LGHDT; CDR2 reads YNNKEL (reference sequence). The CDR3 totals 12 residues. The CDR3 is CASTGQGPGAFF. CDR3 DNA: TGTGCCAGCACGGGCCAGGGGCCGGGGGCTTTCTTT.

The chain employs TRBV4-1 and TRBJ2-7; D perhaps matches TRBD2 (6 bases). CDR1 is MGHRA, CDR2 YSYEKL, per germline. CDR3 length: 16 residues. V lost 1 base to trimming and J lost 4 bases, with 17 bases between them. This CDR3 reads CASSQADAIAVYEQYF. The CDR3 DNA reads TGCGCCAGCAGCCAAGCGGATGCGATAGCGGTTTACGAGCAGTACTTC.

The chain recombines TRBV7-6 with TRBJ2-7; no definite D call. Germline V CDR1 and CDR2: SGHVS, FNYEAQ. V was clipped by 6 bases and J by 7 bases, with 16 bases between them. CDR3 length: 13 residues. The DNA of the CDR3 is TGTGCCAGCAGTTCTCATAGACTTGAGGAGCAGTACTTC. Translated: CASSSHRLEEQYF.

The chain combines TRBV4-1 with TRBJ1-3; perhaps TRBD1 as D (6 bases). Between the trimmed V and J ends, which lost 4 bases and 5 bases, there was a span of 12 bases. The CDR3 extends over 14 amino acids. Per germline, CDR1 MGHRA and CDR2 YSYEKL. CDR3 in amino acids: CASSLNRERNTIYF. CDR3 nucleotides: TGCGCCAGCAGCCTGAACAGGGAGCGAAACACCATATATTTT.

The rearrangement uses TRBV10-3 and TRBJ2-1; 9 bases align to TRBD2. CDR3 size: 14 residues. Germline lookup yields CDR1 ENHRY and CDR2 SYGVKD. The V gene end was trimmed by 6 bases and the J gene end by 4 bases; junction bases not matched to a gene: 4. The CDR3 DNA reads as TGTGCCATCAGGGAGACTAGCGGATACAATGAGCAGTTCTTC. It is translated as CAIRETSGYNEQFF.

This chain connects TRBV11-2 to TRBJ2-1, with 14 nucleotides matching TRBD2. This CDR3 region has 16 residues. Germline lookup yields CDR1 SGHAT and CDR2 FQNNGV. J lost 8 bases, V lost 1 base, and 4 bases had no gene match. The CDR3 nucleotides are TGTGCCAGCAGCTTAGTGACTAGCGGGGGGGCCTATGAGCAGTTCTTC. This gives the protein CASSLVTSGGAYEQFF.

The genes are TRBV30 and TRBJ1-2, with 7 nucleotides matching TRBD1. V shed 2 bases, J shed 4 bases, and the junction held 7 bases outside the gene matches. The CDR3 has 14 amino acids. CDR1 is GTSNPN and CDR2 is SVGIG in the germline V gene (reference sequence). The DNA for the CDR3 is TGTGCCTGGAGTCTGACAGGGAGGGTCTATGGCTACACCTTC. It codes for CAWSLTGRVYGYTF.

The chain links TRBV7-9 to TRBJ2-7; no firm D call. The CDR3 consists of 12 residues. Between the trimmed V and J ends, which lost 1 base and 7 bases, there was a span of 8 bases. In germline, CDR1 is SEHNR, CDR2 FQNEAQ (reference sequence). Here the CDR3 DNA reads TGTGCCAGCAGCTTAGGGCTTAAAGAGCAGTACTTC. Protein product: CASSLGLKEQYF.

The J gene is TRBJ1-1, the V gene TRBV4-1, with 7 bases that match TRBD1. V trimming: 3 bases; J trimming: 8 bases; junction bases outside the gene matches: 9. The CDR3 is made up of 14 amino acids. Germline CDR1 reads MGHRA; CDR2 reads YSYEKL. The CDR3 loop is CASSHYRGNREAFF. The CDR3 DNA sequence: TGCGCCAGCAGCCATTACAGGGGTAACAGGGAAGCTTTCTTT.

J is TRBJ1-2 and V is TRBV12-5, with D unclear. CDR3 size: 14 residues. In germline, CDR1 is LGHNT, CDR2 FRNRAP. With 1 base removed from V and 3 bases from J, the gap between germline ends came to 9 bases. CDR3 nucleotide sequence: TGTGCTAGTGGTTTGGCACCCGGGGACTATGGCTACACCTTC. Protein product: CASGLAPGDYGYTF. The full variable domain, its missing parts supplied by reference TRBV12-5 and TRBJ1-2, is DARVTQTPRHKVTEMGQEVTMRCQPILGHNTVFWYRQTMMQGLELLAYFRNRAPLDDSGMPKDRFSAEMPDATLATLKIQPSEPRDSAVYFCASGLAPGDYGYTFGSGTRLTVV.

V usage is TRBV5-8 and J usage is TRBJ2-6; the D is unclear. CDR1 and CDR2 (germline): SGHTS, YDEGEE. Trimming removed 1 base from V and 0 bases from J, with 5 bases in between. This CDR3 contains 15 residues. This chain's CDR3 is CASSLTVSGANVLTF. The CDR3 DNA follows: TGTGCCAGCAGCTTGACAGTCTCTGGGGCCAACGTCCTGACTTTC.